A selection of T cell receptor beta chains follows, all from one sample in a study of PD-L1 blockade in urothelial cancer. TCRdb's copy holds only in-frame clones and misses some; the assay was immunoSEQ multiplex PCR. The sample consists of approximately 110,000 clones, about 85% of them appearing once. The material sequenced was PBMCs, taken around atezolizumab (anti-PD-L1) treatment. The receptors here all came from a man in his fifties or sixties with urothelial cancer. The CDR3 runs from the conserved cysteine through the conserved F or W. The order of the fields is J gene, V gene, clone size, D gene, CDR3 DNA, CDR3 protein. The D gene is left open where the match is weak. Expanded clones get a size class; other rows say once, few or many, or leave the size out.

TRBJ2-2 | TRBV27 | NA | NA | TGTGCCAGCAGTTTAACAGTAGTCTCGAACACCGGGGAGCTGTTTTTT | CASSLTVVSNTGELFF
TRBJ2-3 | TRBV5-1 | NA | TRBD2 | TGCGCCAGCAGCCCGCGGGAGGTAGCGGGCCCTAGCACAGATACGCAGTATTTT | CASSPREVAGPSTDTQYF
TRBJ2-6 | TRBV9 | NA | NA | TGTGCCAGCAGCGTACTTGGGGCCAACGTCCTGACTTTC | CASSVLGANVLTF
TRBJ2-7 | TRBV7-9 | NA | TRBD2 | TGTGCCAGCAGCTTACGACTAGCGGGAGTAACCTACGAGCAGTACTTC | CASSLRLAGVTYEQYF
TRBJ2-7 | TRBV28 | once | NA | TGTGCCAGCAGTTTATTTTCGCGGGTATCCTACGAGCAGTACTTC | CASSLFSRVSYEQYF
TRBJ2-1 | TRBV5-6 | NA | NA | TGTGCCAGCAGATGGGGGCGTGGCGAGCAGTTCTTC | CASRWGRGEQFF
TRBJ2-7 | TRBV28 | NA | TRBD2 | TGTGCCAGCAGTTTATGGGCTAGCGGGAGCTCCGAGCAGTACTTC | CASSLWASGSSEQYF
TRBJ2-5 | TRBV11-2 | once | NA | TGTGCCAGCAGCTCTGGCCCTGAGGGGGCCCAGTACTTC | CASSSGPEGAQYF
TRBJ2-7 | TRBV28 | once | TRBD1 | TGTGCCAGCAGGACGACAGGGAGTCGCTACGAGCAGTACTTC | CASRTTGSRYEQYF
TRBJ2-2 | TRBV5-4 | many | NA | TGTGCCAGCAGCTCAAAAAACGGGGAGCTGTTTTTT | CASSSKNGELFF
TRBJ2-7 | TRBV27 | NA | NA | TGTGCCAGCAGTTTTGGTTTACAGCATTTCTACGAGCAGTACTTC | CASSFGLQHFYEQYF
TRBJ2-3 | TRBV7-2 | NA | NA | TGTGCCAGCAGCTTATTAGGTGGCGGGACGACAGATACGCAGTATTTT | CASSLLGGGTTDTQYF
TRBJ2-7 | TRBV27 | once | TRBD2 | TGTGCCAGCAGCCTCACTAGCGGGAGCGACTACGAGCAGTACTTC | CASSLTSGSDYEQYF
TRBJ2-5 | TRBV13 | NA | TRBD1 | TGTGCCAGCAGCTTGCCGACAGGGGACGAGACCCAGTACTTC | CASSLPTGDETQYF
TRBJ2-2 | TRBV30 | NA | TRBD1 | TGTGCCTGGAGTGTTGACAGGGGCAGAGCCGGGGAGCTGTTTTTT | CAWSVDRGRAGELFF
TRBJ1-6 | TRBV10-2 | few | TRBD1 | TGCGCCAGCAGTGGTAGGACAGGGGATTCACCCCTCCACTTT | CASSGRTGDSPLHF
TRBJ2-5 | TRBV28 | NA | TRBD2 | TGTGCCAGCAGTCCTCCGGGACTAGCGAAACCCCAAGAGACCCAGTACTTC | CASSPPGLAKPQETQYF
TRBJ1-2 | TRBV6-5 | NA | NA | TGTGCCAGCACCCTTCCGTCAGGGAAAGCTGGCTACACCTTC | CASTLPSGKAGYTF
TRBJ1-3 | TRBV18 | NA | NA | TGTGCCAGCTCACCACCGTCTCTGTCTGGAAACACCATATATTTT | CASSPPSLSGNTIYF
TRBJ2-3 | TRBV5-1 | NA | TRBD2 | TGCGCCAGCAGCTTTGTTGCGGGAGGCACAGATACGCAGTATTTT | CASSFVAGGTDTQYF
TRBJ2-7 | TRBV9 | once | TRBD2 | TGTGCCAGCAGCCCCCGCCTAGCGGGAAACGGTGAGCAGTACTTC | CASSPRLAGNGEQYF
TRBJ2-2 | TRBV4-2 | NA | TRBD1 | TGTGCCAGCAGCCAAGGACAGGGGGCGGTCGGGGAGCTGTTTTTT | CASSQGQGAVGELFF
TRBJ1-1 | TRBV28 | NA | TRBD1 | TGTGCCAGCAGTACCCGGACAGGCATGAACACTGAAGCTTTCTTT | CASSTRTGMNTEAFF
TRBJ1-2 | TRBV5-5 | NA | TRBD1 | TGTGCCAGCAGCTTGGGACAGGGTTTTAACTATGGCTACACCTTC | CASSLGQGFNYGYTF
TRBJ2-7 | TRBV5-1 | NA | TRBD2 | TGCGCCAGCAGCTTGACTAGCGGGAGGCTCTCCTACGAGCAGTACTTC | CASSLTSGRLSYEQYF
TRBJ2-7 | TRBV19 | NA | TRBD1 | TGTGCCAGTAGTTCCCCGGGACAGGTTCGGGGGGAGCAGTACTTC | CASSSPGQVRGEQYF
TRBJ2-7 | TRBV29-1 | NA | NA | TGCAGCGTCACCGGCGAGGCTACCTACGAGCAGTACTTC | CSVTGEATYEQYF
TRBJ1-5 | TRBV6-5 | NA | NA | TGTGCCAGCAGTTCCCAGGGCAGGAGTCAGCCCCAGCATTTT | CASSSQGRSQPQHF
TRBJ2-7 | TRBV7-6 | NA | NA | TGTGCCAGCAGCCCCACGCGTGGGCGGGTCGCCTACGAGCAGTACTTC | CASSPTRGRVAYEQYF
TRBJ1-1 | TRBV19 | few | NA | TGTGCCAGTAATCGGCGGTCAAACACTGAAGCTTTCTTT | CASNRRSNTEAFF
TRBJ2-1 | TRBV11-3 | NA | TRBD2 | TGTGCCAGCAGCCGGACTAGCGGGAGGGCCTCCTACAATGAGCAGTTCTTC | CASSRTSGRASYNEQFF
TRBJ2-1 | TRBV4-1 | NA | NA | TGCGCCAGCAGCCCAGATAAAACTAGCTCCTACAATGAGCAGTTCTTC | CASSPDKTSSYNEQFF